Below are 17 T cell receptor beta chains sequenced from a single sample in a study of blood T cell repertoires in COVID-19. TCRdb's table, derived via immunoSEQ multiplex PCR, lists solely in-frame clones and lacks some. The repertoire holds over 300,000 clones, with approximately 88% as singletons. Sequenced input: peripheral blood. These receptors were taken from a man aged 35 to 55 with acute or convalescent COVID-19.

The chain couples TRBV28 to TRBJ2-7, with D tentatively TRBD1 (6 bases). Trimming took 6 bases from V and 7 from J, leaving 13 bases between them. Germline CDR1 MDHEN, CDR2 SYDVKM. The CDR3 extends over 12 amino acids. CDR3 region: CASRGQRGEQYF. The CDR3 DNA follows: TGTGCCAGCAGGGGACAACGAGGGGAGCAGTACTTC.

This chain uses TRBV5-1 with TRBJ1-4, with 10 nucleotides matching TRBD1. The CDR3 is 14 residues long. With 5 bases clipped from V and 8 bases from J, the junction kept 6 bases outside the gene matches. Looked up from germline, CDR1 is SGHRS and CDR2 is YFSETQ. In nucleotides, the CDR3 is TGCGCCAGCAGTACCGGGACAGGGGACGAAAAACTGTTTTTT. This codes for CASSTGTGDEKLFF.

The sample holds one count of this clone. The V and J genes are TRBV5-1 and TRBJ2-7; 13 bases map to TRBD2. Per germline, CDR1 SGHRS and CDR2 YFSETQ. There are 18 residues in the CDR3. V was clipped by 2 bases and J by 5 bases; unmatched bases: 13. CDR3 coding DNA: TGCGCCAGCAGCTTTCGGCCAGTCGGACTAGCGGGAGTTGACGAGCAGTACTTC. This sequence encodes CASSFRPVGLAGVDEQYF.

The CDR3, as DNA: TGTGCCAGCTCAAACGGGAGGGACAATGAGCAGTTCTTC. Amino acid sequence: CASSNGRDNEQFF. The rearrangement links TRBV18 to TRBJ2-1; 8 bases are shared with TRBD2. This CDR3 spans 13 amino acids. V lost 5 bases to trimming and J lost 5 bases; unmatched junction nucleotides: 2. The V gene's germline CDR1 is KGHSH and CDR2 LQKENI.

This clone was counted between two and nine times. The V gene is TRBV6-5, the J gene TRBJ2-7, with 7 bases matching TRBD2. The V segment lost 7 bases and the J segment 3 bases; nucleotides outside the gene matches: 9. CDR3 length equals 14 residues. The germline gives CDR1 MNHEY, CDR2 SVGAGI. This chain's CDR3 is CASISGGTYYEQYF. The DNA for the CDR3 is TGTGCCAGCATCTCGGGGGGTACCTACTACGAGCAGTACTTC.

V and J are TRBV6-6 and TRBJ1-4; possible D gene TRBD1, 5 bases. V was cut by 4 bases and J by 4 bases, with 13 bases left in between. Germline V gene data show CDR1 as MNHNY and CDR2 as SVGAGI (reference sequence). This CDR3 is built from 15 residues. The CDR3 sequence is CASSSRGSFNEKLFF. DNA for the CDR3: TGTGCCAGCAGTTCTCGGGGGTCATTTAATGAAAAACTGTTTTTT.

This chain links TRBV5-1 with TRBJ1-2; 7 bases agree with TRBD1. The CDR3 contains 14 residues. The V gene end was trimmed by 4 bases and the J gene end by 7 bases; junction bases not matched to a gene: 10. From germline, CDR1 is SGHRS and CDR2 YFSETQ. This chain's CDR3 is CASSADRDSGGYTF. CDR3 nucleotide sequence: TGCGCCAGCAGCGCGGACCGGGACAGTGGTGGCTACACCTTC.

The rearrangement uses TRBV11-2 and TRBJ2-1; 10 nucleotides agree with TRBD1. Germline V gene data show CDR1 as SGHAT and CDR2 as FQNNGV. V lost 5 bases, J lost 6 bases, and 7 bases stayed unmatched. The CDR3 sequence is 15 residues long. CDR3 in DNA: TGTGCCAGCAGCCAGCCGGGACAGGGGATCAATGAGCAGTTCTTC. Translation gives CASSQPGQGINEQFF.

This clone was seen once. The chain has TRBV6-2 or TRBV6-3 and TRBJ1-2, with D possibly matching TRBD1 (6 bases). The germline CDR1 and CDR2 sequences are MNHEY and SVGEGT. V lost 0 bases and J 4 bases, leaving 18 bases between the germline ends. The CDR3 spans 17 residues. As DNA, the CDR3 is TGTGCCAGCAGTTACTCAGGCAGGGGAACTTGGATCTATGGCTACACCTTC. It encodes CASSYSGRGTWIYGYTF.

This clone was counted a few times. The gene calls are TRBV7-9 and TRBJ1-1; TRBD1 matches 10 bases. The J segment lost 6 bases and the V segment lost 5 bases, leaving 9 bases of the junction unmatched. Per germline, CDR1 SEHNR and CDR2 FQNEAQ (reference sequence). This CDR3 comprises 15 residues. CDR3 nucleotide sequence: TGTGCCAGCAGCCCGCGGGACAGGGGATCCCCTGAAGCTTTCTTT. Protein sequence: CASSPRDRGSPEAFF.

The V and J genes are TRBV21-1 and TRBJ1-1. TRBV21-1 is flagged as a pseudogene. CDR3 length: 15 amino acids. The CDR3 spells CASSREGGEITEAFF. CDR3 nucleotides: TGTGCCAGCAGCCGAGAGGGAGGTGAGATCACTGAAGCTTTCTTT.

The chain employs TRBV5-4 and TRBJ2-1, with D possibly matching TRBD1 (6 bases). This CDR3 has 13 amino acids. Deletions cut 2 bases from V and 9 bases from J, with 12 bases between. Germline V gives CDR1 SGHNT, CDR2 YYREEE (reference sequence). The CDR3 loop reads CASSLQGSTEQFF. CDR3 nucleotides: TGTGCCAGCAGCTTACAGGGATCGACTGAGCAGTTCTTC.

This chain links TRBV7-9 with TRBJ1-1, with TRBD1 matching 7 bases. This CDR3 has 14 residues. CDR1 and CDR2 from the germline V gene are SEHNR and FQNEAQ (reference sequence). V dropped 4 bases and J dropped 1; count of bases not matched to a gene: 3. In DNA form, the CDR3 reads TGTGCCAGCAGCTCATGGGACAGGAACACTGAAGCTTTCTTT. As protein: CASSSWDRNTEAFF.

This chain connects TRBV27 to TRBJ2-7; D not certain. The CDR3 totals 13 residues. V lost 5 bases, J lost 4 bases, and 12 bases lay in between. Germline V gives CDR1 MNHEY, CDR2 SMNVEV (reference sequence). This CDR3 reads CASSRRVLYEQYF. The CDR3 DNA sequence: TGTGCCAGCAGTCGCCGGGTCCTTTACGAGCAGTACTTC.

This rearrangement joins TRBV24-1 to TRBJ1-5, with no clear D. The CDR3 extends over 14 amino acids. CDR1 and CDR2 from the germline V gene are KGHDR and SFDVKD. V dropped 6 bases and J dropped 0 bases, with 8 bases sitting between them. The CDR3 loop reads CATSPPSSNQPQHF. The CDR3 nucleotides read TGTGCCACCAGTCCCCCCTCTAGCAATCAGCCCCAGCATTTT.

As to this clone: Other nucleotide sequences from this sample produce the same CDR3. This chain joins TRBV7-9 and TRBJ1-5; 9 nucleotides align to TRBD1. The CDR3 length is 14 residues. V lost 3 bases and J lost 4; bases outside the gene matches: 1. Looked up from germline, CDR1 is SEHNR and CDR2 is FQNEAQ (reference sequence). CDR3 coding DNA: TGTGCCAGCAGCTTGACAGGGGGGAATCAGCCCCAGCATTTT. Encoded protein: CASSLTGGNQPQHF.

This clone was found a few times. The chain is built from TRBV7-3 and TRBJ2-3; D may be TRBD1 (6 bases). The germline V gene encodes CDR1 SGHTA and CDR2 FQGTGA. The CDR3 has 12 residues. V lost 5 bases, J lost 5 bases, and 8 bases lay in between. CDR3 coding DNA: TGTGCCAGCAGCATACAGGGAGATACGCAGTATTTT. Translating gives CASSIQGDTQYF.